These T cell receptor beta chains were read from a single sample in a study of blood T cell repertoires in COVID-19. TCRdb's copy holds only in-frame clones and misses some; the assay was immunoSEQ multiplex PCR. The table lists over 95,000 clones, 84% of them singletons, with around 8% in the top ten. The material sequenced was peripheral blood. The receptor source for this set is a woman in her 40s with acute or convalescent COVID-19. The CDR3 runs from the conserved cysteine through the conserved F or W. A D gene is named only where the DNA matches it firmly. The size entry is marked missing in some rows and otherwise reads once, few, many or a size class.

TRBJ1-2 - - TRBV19 TGTGCCAGTAGTATAGTTTGGCAGTCGAACTATGGCTACACCTTC CASSIVWQSNYGYTF
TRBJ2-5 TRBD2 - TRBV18 TGTGCCAGCTCACCACCGGCGGGAGGGAAAGAGACCCAGTACTTC CASSPPAGGKETQYF
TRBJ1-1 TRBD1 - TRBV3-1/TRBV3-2 TGTGCCAGCAGCCAAGGGGACAGGGGGAACACTGAAGCTTTCTTT CASSQGDRGNTEAFF
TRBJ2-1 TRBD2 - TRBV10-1 TGCGCCAGCAGTGGTGCGGGGGGGCGGGAGCAGTTCTTC CASSGAGGREQFF
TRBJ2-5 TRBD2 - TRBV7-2 TGTGCCAGCAGCCCGACTAGCGGGGGCCCAAAAGAGACCCAGTACTTC CASSPTSGGPKETQYF
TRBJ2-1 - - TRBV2 TGTGCCACCCGCGGCGACGTTTACAATGAGCAGTTCTTC CATRGDVYNEQFF
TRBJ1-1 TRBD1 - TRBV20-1 TGCAGTGCTAGTGTCGGTTTGGTCAAAGGGGGCCCTGAAGCTTTCTTT CSASVGLVKGGPEAFF
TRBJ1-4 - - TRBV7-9 TGTGCCAGCAGCTTACTACCAACCAATGAAAAACTGTTTTTT CASSLLPTNEKLFF
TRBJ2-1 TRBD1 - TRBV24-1 TGTGCCACCAGTGATCCCCGGGACAGGGAAAATGAGCAGTTCTTC CATSDPRDRENEQFF
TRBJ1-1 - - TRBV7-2 TGTGCCAGCAGCTTATTTGAGGGAGTCGGTGAAGCTTTCTTT CASSLFEGVGEAFF
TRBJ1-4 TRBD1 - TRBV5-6 TGTGCCAGCGCAACCAGGGGGCTGTCCTCTAATGAAAAACTGTTTTTT CASATRGLSSNEKLFF
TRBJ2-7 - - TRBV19 TGTGCCAGTAGTACGCAGGGATTCCCCTACGAGCAGTACTTC CASSTQGFPYEQYF
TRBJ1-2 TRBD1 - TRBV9 TGTGCCAGCAGCGTAGACAGGGGGGGCTACACCTTC CASSVDRGGYTF
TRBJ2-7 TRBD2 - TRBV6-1 TGTGCCAGCAGTGAGAAGCGGGGGGCACCCTACGAGCAGTACTTC CASSEKRGAPYEQYF
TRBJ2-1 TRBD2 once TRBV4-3 TGCGCCAGCAGCCAAGCCGCGGGGGGCCAATCCAATGAGCAGTTCTTC CASSQAAGGQSNEQFF
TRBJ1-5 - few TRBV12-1 TGTGCCAGCTATGGTGAGACAGGGGGCCGCGGCAATCAGCCCCAGCATTTT CASYGETGGRGNQPQHF
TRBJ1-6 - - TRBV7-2 TGTGCCAGCAGCTTCAGGACCTATAATTCACCCCTCCACTTT CASSFRTYNSPLHF
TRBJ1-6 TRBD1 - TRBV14 TGTGCCAGCAGCTCTACAGGGGGCGGATCACCCCTCCACTTT CASSSTGGGSPLHF
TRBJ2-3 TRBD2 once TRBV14 TGTGCCAGCAGCCAAGATTACGGCAGAGGCACCGGACTAGCGGGGTTGGATACGCAGTATTTT CASSQDYGRGTGLAGLDTQYF
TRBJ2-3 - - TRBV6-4 TGTGCCAGCAGCAAACAGGGGGGGGGCACAGATACGCAGTATTTT CASSKQGGGTDTQYF
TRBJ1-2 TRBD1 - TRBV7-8 TGTGCCAGCAGCCCCGGGACAGTTCAGCCCTATGGCTACACCTTC CASSPGTVQPYGYTF
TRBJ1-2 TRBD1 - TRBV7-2 TGTGCCAGCAGCTTAGCCGGGACAGGGGCGGGTGGCTACACCTTC CASSLAGTGAGGYTF
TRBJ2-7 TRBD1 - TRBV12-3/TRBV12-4 TGTGCCAGCAGCGACAGGGACCGGGGGCAGTACTTC CASSDRDRGQYF
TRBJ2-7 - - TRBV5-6 TGTGCCAGCAGCGGTTTAAGTTTTCAGGGTATCTACGAGCAGTACTTC CASSGLSFQGIYEQYF
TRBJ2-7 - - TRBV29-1 TGCAGCGTTGAGGTATGGGGCCAAGTCTCCTACGAGCAGTACTTC CSVEVWGQVSYEQYF
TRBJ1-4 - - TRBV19 TGTGCCAGTAATATTGCCGGAAGAGGTAAAAAACTGTTTTTT CASNIAGRGKKLFF
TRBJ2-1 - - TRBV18 TGTGCCAGCTCAAGAGGACAGTACAATGAGCAGTTCTTC CASSRGQYNEQFF
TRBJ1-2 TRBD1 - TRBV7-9 TGTGCCAGCAGCTTATCGGACAGGCCTGATGGCTACACCTTC CASSLSDRPDGYTF
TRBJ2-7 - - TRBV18 TGTGCCAGCTCACGTCGGACAGACGACGAGCAGTACTTC CASSRRTDDEQYF
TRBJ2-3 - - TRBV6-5 TGTGCCAGCAGCAGGGGCGATACGCAGTATTTT CASSRGDTQYF
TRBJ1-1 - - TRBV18 TGTGCCAGCTCCCAAAGGAGGACTGAAGCTTTCTTT CASSQRRTEAFF
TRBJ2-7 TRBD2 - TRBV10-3 TGTGCCATCAGTGGCGCGGGGGGGCTAATCCCCGAGCAGTACTTC CAISGAGGLIPEQYF
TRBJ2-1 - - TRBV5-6 TGTGCCAGCAGCTTCCTAGAGGAGGGGCAGTTCTTC CASSFLEEGQFF
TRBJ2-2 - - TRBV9 TGTGCCAGCAGCGCGTACACCGGGGAGCTGTTTTTT CASSAYTGELFF
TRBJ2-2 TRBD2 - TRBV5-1 TGCGCCAGCAGCTCCGGACTAGCGGGGCCGAGCAACACCGGGGAGCTGTTTTTT CASSSGLAGPSNTGELFF
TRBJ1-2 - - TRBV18 TGTGCCAGCTCACCACAAGGGGGAACCTCCTATGGCTACACCTTC CASSPQGGTSYGYTF
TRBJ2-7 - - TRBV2 TGTGCCAGCAGTAATCGGGAGACCGGGGAGCAGTACTTC CASSNRETGEQYF
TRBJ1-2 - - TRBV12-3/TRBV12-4 TGTGCCAGCAGTTTAACAGGGAGAACCTACACCTTC CASSLTGRTYTF
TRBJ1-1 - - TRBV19 TGTGCCAGTAGTATAGAATTTTGGGGAGGACGCATGAACACTGAAGCTTTCTTT CASSIEFWGGRMNTEAFF
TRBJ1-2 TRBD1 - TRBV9 TGTGCCAGCAGCGCCCCCCGGCAGGGGGTGTATGGCTACACCTTC CASSAPRQGVYGYTF
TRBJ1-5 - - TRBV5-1 TGCGCCAGCAGCTTAGGGGGTGGTAATCAGCCCCAGCATTTT CASSLGGGNQPQHF
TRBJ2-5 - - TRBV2 TGTGCCAGCAGTGCGGAGGGGACCCAGTACTTC CASSAEGTQYF
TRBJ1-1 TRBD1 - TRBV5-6 TGTGCCAGCAGCTTCTTGACAGGGCCGGGTTTAACTGAAGCTTTCTTT CASSFLTGPGLTEAFF
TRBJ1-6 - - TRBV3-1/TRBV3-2 TGTGCCAGCAGCCCACAGGGTAATAATTCACCCCTCCACTTT CASSPQGNNSPLHF
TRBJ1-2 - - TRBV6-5 TGTGCCAGCAGTTGGTCCACAGGTACCATTGGGTATGGCTACACCTTC CASSWSTGTIGYGYTF
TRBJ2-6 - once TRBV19 TGTGCCAGTAGTATAGCACAGTCTGGGGCCAACGTCCTGACTTTC CASSIAQSGANVLTF